These 23 T cell receptor beta chains share one sample of origin, sequenced in a study of T cells in Graves' hyperthyroidism and ophthalmopathy. Regions amplified from RNA transcripts were the TCR beta CDR3 regions. An initial round of RT-PCR targeting the TCR CDR3 relied on the HTBI primer set. One entry per CDR3 protein results from TCRdb running MiXCR on the multiplex PCR reads. The sample contains roughly 400,000 distinct CDR3 sequences, 15% to 19% of which appear only once. Specimen: blood. These receptor sequences come from a woman aged 18-29 years with Graves' hyperthyroidism that later progressed to Graves' ophthalmopathy.

In its sample, this clonotype was seen many times. This rearrangement joins TRBV7-2 to TRBJ1-3; 7 bases agree with TRBD1. CDR1 is SGHTA, CDR2 FQGNSA, per germline. The trim removed 3 bases at V and 4 bases at J, leaving 9 bases unmatched. The CDR3 is made up of 16 amino acids. CDR3 nucleotides: TGTGCCAGCAGCTTGGCCCAACCGGGACAGGGAAACACCATATATTTT. It translates to CASSLAQPGQGNTIYF.

This clonotype has ten or more counts. The chain employs TRBV20-1 and TRBJ2-3, with 11 bases aligning to TRBD2. Trimming took 0 bases from V and 0 from J; bases not matched to a gene: 5. Germline assignment: CDR1 DFQATT and CDR2 SNEGSKA (reference sequence). This CDR3 comprises 17 residues. The CDR3 coding sequence is TGCAGTGCTAGAGATAAAACTAGCGGGAGTAGCACAGATACGCAGTATTTT. This gives the protein CSARDKTSGSSTDTQYF.

The table lists this clonotype with many counts. The V gene is TRBV2, the J gene TRBJ2-6, with 9 nucleotides matching TRBD2. Germline-derived CDR1 and CDR2 are SNHLY and FYNNEI. The CDR3 totals 16 residues. The V gene end was trimmed by 6 bases and the J gene end by 0 bases; junction bases not matched to a gene: 3. CDR3 in amino acids: CASRTSGFSGANVLTF. DNA of the CDR3: TGTGCCAGCAGGACTAGCGGATTCTCTGGGGCCAACGTCCTGACTTTC.

The J gene is TRBJ1-5, the V gene TRBV13; D ambiguous. Trimming took 4 bases from V and 4 from J, leaving 20 bases between them. The CDR3 consists of 17 residues. Germline-derived CDR1 and CDR2 are PRHDT and FYEKMQ (reference sequence). CDR3 in DNA: TGTGCCAGCAGCTCCCGCATTAAGGGAGATAGGAATCAGCCCCAGCATTTT. Protein: CASSSRIKGDRNQPQHF.

This clonotype occurred many times. V and J are TRBV28 and TRBJ2-3; D gene ambiguous. V lost 6 bases to trimming and J lost 3 bases, with 13 bases between them. The germline V gene has CDR1 MDHEN and CDR2 SYDVKM. The CDR3 is made up of 14 amino acids. This chain's CDR3 is CASRSTVQTDTQYF. The DNA for the CDR3 is TGTGCCAGCAGATCGACGGTACAAACAGATACGCAGTATTTT.

Concerning this clonotype: A read error may be the cause here, since a much bigger clone is one base away. The rearrangement joins TRBV6-1 to TRBJ2-3, with no clear D. This CDR3 has 13 amino acids. The V gene's germline CDR1 is MNHNS and CDR2 SASEGT. Trimming cost V 8 bases and J 1 base, with 10 bases left between them. The CDR3 region is CASERMGTDTQYF. The CDR3 DNA reads as TGTGCCAGCGAACGGATGGGCACAGATACGCAGTATTTT.

This clonotype was picked up many times. The chain joins TRBV27 to TRBJ2-5; possible D gene TRBD1, 5 bases. V lost 2 bases to trimming and J lost 4 bases, with 8 bases between them. The CDR3 is 13 amino acids. Germline assignment: CDR1 MNHEY and CDR2 SMNVEV (reference sequence). The CDR3 protein is CASSLTRVETQYF. Written as DNA, the CDR3 is TGTGCCAGCAGTTTAACCAGGGTAGAGACCCAGTACTTC.

This clonotype came up many times. One end of the junction varies from germline; a read error may be responsible. DNA of the CDR3: TGCAGTGCGAGAGTCGGGGGGGCGAACACTGAAGCTTTCTTT. Translated, it gives CSARVGGANTEAFF. The V gene is TRBV20-1, the J gene TRBJ1-1; TRBD1 might be the D (6 bases). CDR1 DFQATT and CDR2 SNEGSKA come from the germline V gene (reference sequence). The CDR3 extends over 14 amino acids.

Points on this clonotype: This sequence may be a read error, since a much larger clone differs from it by one base. The chain joins TRBV28 to TRBJ2-2; 8 bases match TRBD1. Germline CDR1 and CDR2: MDHEN and SYDVKM. The CDR3 runs to 16 residues. As DNA, the CDR3 is TGTGCCAGCAGTCGATTTCGGGACAGGCACACCGGGGAGCTGTCTTTT. Protein product: CASSRFRDRHTGELSF.

The chain carries TRBV20-1 and TRBJ2-7, with TRBD2 matching 10 bases. CDR3 size: 15 residues. V lost 3 bases, J lost 4 bases, and 9 bases stayed unmatched. The germline gives CDR1 DFQATT, CDR2 SNEGSKA (reference sequence). CDR3 nucleotide sequence: TGCAGTGCTAGCGAAGCGGGAGGGGTTCCGTACGAGCAGTACTTC. Translated: CSASEAGGVPYEQYF.

On this clonotype itself: One base away lies a much larger clone, so this may be a sequencing read error. V gene TRBV5-4 combines with J gene TRBJ2-7, with TRBD2 matching 7 bases. This CDR3 is 15 amino acids long. Germline loops: CDR1 SGHNT, CDR2 YYREEE (reference sequence). CDR3 protein: CASQWGGGSSNEQYF. The CDR3, as DNA: TGTGCCAGCCAGTGGGGCGGCGGGAGCTCCAACGAGCAGTACTTC.

There are a few counts of this clonotype. The rearrangement links TRBV6-1 to TRBJ2-5; D possibly corresponds to TRBD2 (5 bases). Per germline, CDR1 MNHNS and CDR2 SASEGT. The V and J ends lost 6 bases and 0 bases respectively, with 8 bases between them. The CDR3 length is 13 residues. The DNA of the CDR3 is TGTGCCAGCAGCAACGGGAACCAAGAGACCCAGTACTTC. Translation gives CASSNGNQETQYF.

The chain is built from TRBV2 and TRBJ2-1; 14 bases are shared with TRBD2. The trim removed 8 bases at V and 7 bases at J, leaving 7 bases unmatched. CDR1 and CDR2 (germline): SNHLY, FYNNEI. There are 15 residues in the CDR3. The CDR3 protein is CASGGLAGEGNEQFF. CDR3 in DNA: TGTGCCAGCGGGGGACTAGCGGGAGAGGGGAATGAGCAGTTCTTC. Together with reference TRBV2 and TRBJ2-1, the CDR3 gives the full variable domain: EPEVTQTPSHQVTQMGQEVILRCVPISNHLYFYWYRQILGQKVEFLVSFYNNEISEKSEIFDDQFSVERPDGSNFTLKIRSTKLEDSAMYFCASGGLAGEGNEQFFGPGTRLTVL.

This clonotype was recorded at least ten times. V is TRBV20-1 and J is TRBJ1-5, with 7 bases lining up with TRBD1. The CDR3 contains 15 residues. Per the germline V gene, CDR1 is DFQATT and CDR2 is SNEGSKA (reference sequence). J was trimmed by 6 bases and V by 5 bases; bases with no gene match: 13. CDR3 sequence: CSAQKIYRGSQPQHF. CDR3 in DNA: TGCAGTGCTCAGAAAATATACAGGGGAAGTCAGCCCCAGCATTTT.

The chain employs TRBV19 and TRBJ2-3; unclear D gene. Germline loops: CDR1 LNHDA, CDR2 SQIVND (reference sequence). Trimming took off 4 bases at V and 3 bases at J, with 11 bases between the two ends. This CDR3 contains 14 residues. CDR3 loop: CASSSTPRTDTQYF. The CDR3 DNA follows: TGTGCCAGTAGTAGTACGCCCAGGACAGATACGCAGTATTTT.

The table lists this clonotype with many counts. The chain carries TRBV3-1 and TRBJ1-2; possibly TRBD1 for D (6 bases). V was trimmed by 1 base and J by 4 bases, leaving 16 bases between them. The CDR3 extends over 16 amino acids. In germline, CDR1 is LGHDT, CDR2 YNNKEL (reference sequence). The CDR3 DNA follows: TGTGCCAGCAGCCAAGGAGTAATCTTGGGGGCCTATGGCTACACCTTC. This gives the protein CASSQGVILGAYGYTF.

This clonotype showed up many times. The chain has TRBV12-5 and TRBJ1-2, with a tentative D call TRBD1 (6 bases). CDR1 is LGHNT, CDR2 FRNRAP, per germline. The CDR3 runs 17 residues. Trimming removed 6 bases from V and 5 bases from J, with 25 bases in between. The CDR3 protein is CASGTDTLDSLEYGYTF. The CDR3 DNA reads as TGTGCTAGTGGAACGGACACCCTGGACAGTCTGGAGTATGGCTACACCTTC.

The chain uses TRBV19 and TRBJ2-1; D gene uncertain. The CDR3 contains 13 residues. Germline assignment: CDR1 LNHDA and CDR2 SQIVND (reference sequence). The V and J ends lost 8 bases and 0 bases respectively, with 8 bases between them. The CDR3 is CASALSSYNEQFF. CDR3 in DNA: TGTGCCAGTGCTCTTAGCTCCTACAATGAGCAGTTCTTC.

Comments on this clonotype: This sequence may be a read error, since a much larger clone differs from it by one base. J is TRBJ2-7 and V is TRBV5-1; 8 nucleotides agree with TRBD1. This CDR3 is 15 amino acids long. The V gene's germline CDR1 is SGHRS and CDR2 YFSETQ. The CDR3 DNA is TGTGCCAGCAGCCCACCCGACAGGGGAAGTCACGAGCAGTGCTTC. It encodes CASSPPDRGSHEQCF.

This clonotype was picked up many times. V is TRBV7-9 and J is TRBJ1-2; D call uncertain. This CDR3 has 13 amino acids. The V end lost 4 bases, the J end lost 8 bases, and 14 bases lay between the germline ends. CDR1 and CDR2 from the germline V gene are SEHNR and FQNEAQ (reference sequence). This CDR3 reads CASSSRHLGGYTF. The CDR3 DNA follows: TGTGCCAGCAGCTCGCGGCATTTGGGGGGCTACACCTTC. Full variable domain (remainder filled in from reference TRBV7-9 and TRBJ1-2): DTGVSQNPRHKITKRGQNVTFRCDPISEHNRLYWYRQTLGQGPEFLTYFQNEAQLEKSRLLSDRFSAERPKGSFSTLEIQRTEQGDSAMYLCASSSRHLGGYTFGSGTRLTVV.

Only a few counts were recorded for this clonotype. The V call is TRBV7-8, the J call TRBJ1-1; D gene ambiguous. In germline, CDR1 is SGHVS, CDR2 FQNEAQ. V shed 0 bases and J shed 3 bases, with 8 bases lying between them. The CDR3 spans 14 residues. Here the CDR3 reads CASSLALGDTEAFF. The CDR3 DNA follows: TGTGCCAGCAGCTTAGCGCTTGGGGACACTGAAGCTTTCTTT.

This sequence joins TRBV5-1 and TRBJ2-3; unclear D gene. Germline assignment: CDR1 SGHRS and CDR2 YFSETQ. The CDR3 runs to 16 residues. V was cut by 0 bases and J by 2 bases, with 13 bases left in between. The CDR3 sequence: CASSLDVLLSTDTQYF. CDR3 DNA: TGCGCCAGCAGCTTGGATGTCCTACTCTCCACAGATACGCAGTATTTT.

The chain uses TRBV15 and TRBJ2-3; D could derive from TRBD1 or TRBD2 (5 bases each). Trimming pared 5 bases from V and 1 base from J, leaving 13 bases between. Germline lookup yields CDR1 LNHNV and CDR2 YYDKDF (reference sequence). The CDR3 contains 15 residues. CDR3 amino acids: CATSARDGRTDTQYF. The CDR3 coding sequence is TGTGCCACCAGCGCCCGGGACGGGCGCACAGATACGCAGTATTTT.